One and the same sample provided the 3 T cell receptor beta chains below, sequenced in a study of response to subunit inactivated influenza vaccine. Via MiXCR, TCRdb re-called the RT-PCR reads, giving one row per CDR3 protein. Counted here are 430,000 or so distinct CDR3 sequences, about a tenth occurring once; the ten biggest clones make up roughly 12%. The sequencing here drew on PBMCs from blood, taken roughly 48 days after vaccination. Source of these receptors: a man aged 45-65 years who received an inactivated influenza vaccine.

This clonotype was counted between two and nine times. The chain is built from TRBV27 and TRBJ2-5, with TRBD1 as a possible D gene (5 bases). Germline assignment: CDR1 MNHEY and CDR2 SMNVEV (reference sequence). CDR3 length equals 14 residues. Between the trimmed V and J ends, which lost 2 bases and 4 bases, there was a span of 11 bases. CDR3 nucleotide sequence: TGTGCCAGCAGTTTAAGGAACAGGCCAGAGACCCAGTACTTC. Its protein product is CASSLRNRPETQYF.

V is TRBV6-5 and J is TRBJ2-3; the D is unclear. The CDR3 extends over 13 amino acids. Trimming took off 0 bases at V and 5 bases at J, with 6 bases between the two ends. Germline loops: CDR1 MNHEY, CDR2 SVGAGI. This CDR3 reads CASSYSVGDTQYF. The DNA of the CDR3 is TGTGCCAGCAGTTACTCGGTGGGAGATACGCAGTATTTT.

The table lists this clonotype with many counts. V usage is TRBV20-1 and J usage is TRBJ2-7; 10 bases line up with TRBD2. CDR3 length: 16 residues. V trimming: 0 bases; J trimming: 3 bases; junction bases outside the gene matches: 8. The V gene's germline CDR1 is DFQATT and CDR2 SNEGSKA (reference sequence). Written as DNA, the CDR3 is TGCAGTGCTAGAGATATTCTAGCGGGAGACCTCTACGAGCAGTACTTC. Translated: CSARDILAGDLYEQYF.